What follows are 19 T cell receptor beta chains derived from one specimen sequenced in a study of OX40 agonist ivuxolimab in advanced cancers. The data were produced by immunoSEQ multiplex PCR, yet TCRdb's version contains in-frame clones alone and is incomplete. The sample carries 46,000 or so clones, 70% to 80% recorded once. Source: CD4+ or CD8+ T cells sorted from blood, taken in a trial of the OX40 agonist ivuxolimab. These receptors all come from an adult with an advanced solid tumor such as melanoma, head and neck, liver or kidney cancer.

The J gene is TRBJ2-1, the V gene TRBV27, with D uncertain. Germline V lookup: CDR1 MNHEY, CDR2 SMNVEV (reference sequence). The length of the CDR3 is 14 residues. Trimming stripped 10 bases from V and 3 bases from J, with 16 bases between. The DNA for the CDR3 is TGTGCCACCCATTCCGCCGCTGTCTACAATGAGCAGTTCTTC. Its protein product is CATHSAAVYNEQFF.

This chain connects TRBV25-1 to TRBJ1-1, with TRBD1 matching 8 bases. The CDR3 totals 15 residues. Germline V lookup: CDR1 MGHDK, CDR2 SYGVNS. V shed 4 bases, J shed 2 bases, and the junction held 6 bases outside the gene matches. The CDR3 is CASSVWTGRNTEAFF. CDR3 DNA sequence: TGTGCCAGCAGTGTCTGGACAGGGAGAAACACTGAAGCTTTCTTT.

Here the CDR3 DNA reads TGTGCCAGCAGACCAGGACTAGTTGGCCACGAGCAGTACTTC. Encoded protein: CASRPGLVGHEQYF. V is TRBV6-6 and J is TRBJ2-7; 7 bases align to TRBD2. This CDR3 contains 14 residues. Germline trimming cut 6 bases from V and 5 bases from J; bases unmatched to any gene: 10. Germline V lookup: CDR1 MNHNY, CDR2 SVGAGI (reference sequence).

The V gene is TRBV10-3, the J gene TRBJ1-1; 9 positions match TRBD1. Trimming cost V 6 bases and J 5 bases; bases outside gene matches: 7. This CDR3 comprises 14 residues. The germline V gene has CDR1 ENHRY and CDR2 SYGVKD. The CDR3 here is CAIRKGQGGTEAFF. CDR3 coding DNA: TGTGCCATCAGGAAGGGACAGGGTGGTACTGAAGCTTTCTTT.

The chain links TRBV5-4 to TRBJ2-5; TRBD1 aligns across 7 bases. V was pared by 0 bases and J by 4 bases, with 0 bases of the junction left unmatched. Germline V gene lookup returns CDR1 SGHNT and CDR2 YYREEE (reference sequence). The CDR3 loop spans 13 amino acids. The CDR3 nucleotides are TGTGCCAGCAGCTTGGGACAGGGAGAGACCCAGTACTTC. It specifies CASSLGQGETQYF.

This chain links TRBV6-1 with TRBJ2-4; TRBD1 might be the D (6 bases). This CDR3 has 15 residues. V shed 10 bases and J shed 7 bases, with 23 bases lying between them. Per the germline V gene, CDR1 is MNHNS and CDR2 is SASEGT. CDR3 sequence (DNA): TGTGCCATCAGGCCCTCCCGGACAGAGGAGAACATTCAGTACTTC. Translating it yields CAIRPSRTEENIQYF.

This chain links TRBV7-9 with TRBJ2-5; possibly TRBD1 for D (5 bases). CDR1 is SEHNR, CDR2 FQNEAQ, per germline (reference sequence). V was cut by 4 bases and J by 9 bases, with 21 bases left in between. This CDR3 spans 15 amino acids. CDR3 in DNA: TGTGCCAGCAGCTCGTCCAAGGGGAACCAGCTGGCCCAGTACTTC. Its translation: CASSSSKGNQLAQYF.

The chain combines TRBV15 with TRBJ2-7, with a possible D match to TRBD2 (6 bases). The V gene's germline CDR1 is LNHNV and CDR2 YYDKDF (reference sequence). V dropped 0 bases and J dropped 6 bases, with 15 bases sitting between them. This CDR3 comprises 15 residues. The CDR3 DNA reads as TGTGCCACCAGCAGAGACCTCTTGCCTAGCGCCGAGCAGTACTTC. It translates to CATSRDLLPSAEQYF.

The chain recombines TRBV5-4 with TRBJ1-2; 8 bases are shared with TRBD1. The germline CDR1 and CDR2 sequences are SGHNT and YYREEE (reference sequence). V was pared by 4 bases and J by 4 bases, with 12 bases of the junction left unmatched. There are 16 residues in the CDR3. CDR3 coding DNA: TGTGCCAGCAGCCCTGACAGGGGTCCCGACGGCTATGGCTACACCTTC. This gives the protein CASSPDRGPDGYGYTF.

This clone was observed once. V gene TRBV2 combines with J gene TRBJ2-1; 11 positions match TRBD2. V lost 6 bases, J lost 9 bases, and 10 bases stayed unmatched. This CDR3 is 15 amino acids long. In germline, CDR1 is SNHLY, CDR2 FYNNEI. The CDR3 sequence is CASSSTGTSGGEQFF. The CDR3 DNA follows: TGTGCCAGCAGCTCAACCGGGACTAGCGGCGGTGAGCAGTTCTTC.

The chain recombines TRBV15 with TRBJ1-4; 9 nucleotides match TRBD1. This CDR3 is built from 15 residues. Germline V lookup: CDR1 LNHNV, CDR2 YYDKDF (reference sequence). V shed 5 bases and J 3 bases; nucleotides not matched to a gene: 4. The CDR3 bases are TGTGCCACCAGCGTTGGACAGGGGTCTAATGAAAAACTGTTTTTT. This codes for CATSVGQGSNEKLFF.

This chain uses TRBV18 with TRBJ2-3; 9 positions agree with TRBD1. The length of the CDR3 is 14 residues. Germline CDR1 KGHSH, CDR2 LQKENI. Trimming at V came to 7 bases and at J to 2 bases, leaving 4 bases not matched to a gene. CDR3 in amino acids: CASFHRGLTDTQYF. In nucleotides, the CDR3 is TGTGCCAGCTTTCACAGGGGGCTCACAGATACGCAGTATTTT. Combining the CDR3 with reference TRBV18 and TRBJ2-3 gives the whole variable domain NAGVMQNPRHLVRRRGQEARLRCSPMKGHSHVYWYRQLPEEGLKFMVYLQKENIIDESGMPKERFSAEFPKEGPSILRIQQVVRGDSAAYFCASFHRGLTDTQYFGPGTRLTVL.

The chain is built from TRBV7-2 and TRBJ1-5; D is ambiguous. This CDR3 has 13 amino acids. V gave up 4 bases and J gave up 4 bases, with 8 bases separating them. Germline CDR1 SGHTA, CDR2 FQGNSA. The CDR3 bases are TGTGCCAGCAGCTATGGAGAAAATCAGCCCCAGCATTTT. It specifies CASSYGENQPQHF.

The V gene is TRBV21-1, the J gene TRBJ1-2. TRBV21-1 is a pseudogene. The CDR3 runs to 19 residues. CDR3 bases: TGTGCCAGCAGCAAACGAAATGGAAACGAAAGACGGCCTAACTATGGCTACACCTTC. Translating it yields CASSKRNGNERRPNYGYTF.

V gene TRBV7-2 combines with J gene TRBJ1-6; 7 nucleotides line up with TRBD1. Trimming at V came to 1 base and at J to 9 bases, leaving 6 bases not matched to a gene. The germline V gene encodes CDR1 SGHTA and CDR2 FQGNSA. The CDR3 consists of 15 residues. CDR3 sequence: CASSLGTGLGSPLHF. The CDR3 coding sequence is TGTGCCAGCAGCTTAGGGACAGGATTAGGTTCACCCCTCCACTTT.

This chain connects TRBV5-4 to TRBJ2-1; D is undetermined. The CDR3 covers 13 residues. CDR1 and CDR2 (germline): SGHNT, YYREEE (reference sequence). V was pared by 1 base and J by 8 bases, with 10 bases between. The CDR3 nucleotides are TGTGCCAGCAGCTTGTTAGCAGCATATGAGCAGTTCTTC. Protein product: CASSLLAAYEQFF.

V gene TRBV6-5 combines with J gene TRBJ2-1; 10 bases are shared with TRBD2. The CDR3 runs 16 residues. The germline CDR1 and CDR2 sequences are MNHEY and SVGAGI. The V gene end was trimmed by 2 bases and the J gene end by 6 bases; junction bases not matched to a gene: 7. The CDR3 coding sequence is TGTGCCAGCAGTTACGACGATAGCGGGAGGACCAATGAGCAGTTCTTC. Translation gives CASSYDDSGRTNEQFF.

The J gene is TRBJ2-2, the V gene TRBV5-4; D gene unclear. Germline CDR1 is SGHNT and CDR2 is YYREEE (reference sequence). The ends were cut back, 4 bases at V and 6 bases at J, with 16 bases in the middle. The CDR3 runs 15 residues. The CDR3 sequence is CASSTWAVGSGELFF. In DNA form, the CDR3 reads TGTGCCAGCAGCACATGGGCCGTAGGGTCCGGGGAGCTGTTTTTT.

This clone was observed a handful of times. The same CDR3 can be traced to other DNA sequences in this sample. The V gene is TRBV6-1, the J gene TRBJ1-2; D is perhaps TRBD1 (5 bases). This CDR3 contains 12 residues. CDR1 and CDR2 (germline): MNHNS, SASEGT. Trimming left V 3 bases short and J 5 bases short, with 7 bases between. The chain's CDR3 is CASSEPGYGYTF. The CDR3 region has the DNA TGTGCCAGCAGTGAGCCAGGGTATGGCTACACCTTC.